This TCR beta chain was sequenced during a study of blood T cells in healthy people across ages. The study isolated at least 7 million PBMCs from each sample. Combining a sample-barcoded 5' primer with a J-beta primer mix, a second PCR ran for roughly 7 to 11 cycles. TCRdb reprocessed the 5' RACE reads with MiXCR, giving one entry per CDR3 protein. The sample carries 580,000 or so distinct CDR3 sequences, around half recorded once. V shed 5 bases and J 7 bases; nucleotides not matched to a gene: 1. The germline V gene has CDR1 PRHDT and CDR2 FYEKMQ (reference sequence). This CDR3 is 12 amino acids long.

The chain recombines TRBV13 with TRBJ1-3; 8 bases match TRBD1. This receptor was taken from an elderly man in good health. Sequencing input: blood. CDR3 in DNA: TGTGCCAGCAGCAGACAGGGGAACACCATATATTTT. Translated: CASSRQGNTIYF.